This TCR beta chain derives from a study of liver allograft versus peripheral blood T cells. Study context: Blood and transplanted-liver T cell receptor repertoires from recipients were compared. Broader study findings: Liver allograft repertoires of T cell receptors reportedly diverged from peripheral blood repertoires.

By share, this clonotype ranks as medium-sized. The target antigen is unknown. CDR1 and CDR2 (germline): LNHDA, SQIVND (reference sequence). V gave up 4 bases and J gave up 2 bases, with 14 bases separating them. The length of the CDR3 is 15 residues. A single record per CDR3 protein comes from TCRdb applying MiXCR to the reads. Among around 6,600 distinct CDR3 sequences listed, roughly 15% were seen once. This sequence originates from a human patient who had a liver transplant. Some T cells may be graft donor cells. The genes are TRBV19 and TRBJ1-2, with D tentatively TRBD1 (5 bases). The CDR3 loop reads CASSTRGAENYGYTF. CDR3 DNA: TGTGCCAGTAGTACGCGAGGGGCGGAGAACTATGGCTACACCTTC.